These 31 T cell receptor beta chains were all obtained from the same sample, sequenced in a study of cytomegalovirus exposure and HLA in healthy donors. Both 60 Vbeta primers and 13 Jbeta primers went into the PCR. Here immunoSEQ multiplex PCR was the method, and the copy in TCRdb shows in-frame clones only, minus some. This table has some 180,000 clones, around 80% appearing once. The sample consisted of PBMCs. The source is a man aged 35 to 55 in good health and CMV-seronegative.

V usage is TRBV29-1 and J usage is TRBJ2-3, with 10 bases lining up with TRBD2. V dropped 1 base and J dropped 4; count of bases not matched to a gene: 5. The CDR3 consists of 15 residues. In germline, CDR1 is SQVTM, CDR2 ANQGSEA. DNA of the CDR3: TGCAGCGTTGAAGTGGCTAGCGGGAGATCAGATACGCAGTATTTT. It translates to CSVEVASGRSDTQYF.

The chain has TRBV7-9 and TRBJ1-4; possibly TRBD1 for D (6 bases). The V gene's germline CDR1 is SEHNR and CDR2 FQNEAQ (reference sequence). The germline V and J ends were trimmed by 6 bases and 0 bases, with 11 bases remaining between them. This CDR3 region has 15 residues. The chain's CDR3 is CASRTQGATNEKLFF. The DNA of the CDR3 is TGTGCCAGCAGGACACAGGGCGCAACTAATGAAAAACTGTTTTTT.

In this sample, this clone turned up once. V gene TRBV19 combines with J gene TRBJ1-5; a weak D match, TRBD1 (5 bases). CDR3 size: 15 residues. V lost 8 bases, J lost 5 bases, and 19 bases lay in between. Germline-derived CDR1 and CDR2 are LNHDA and SQIVND (reference sequence). The CDR3 DNA follows: TGTGCCAGTGCGGGGGACCGGTGGGCAGATCAGCCCCAGCATTTT. This gives the protein CASAGDRWADQPQHF.

This clone was observed a few times. The chain has TRBV11-1 and TRBJ2-1, with 15 bases fitting TRBD2. The germline V gene encodes CDR1 SGHAT and CDR2 FQDESV (reference sequence). The V and J ends lost 5 bases and 9 bases, in that order; junction bases with no gene match: 11. This CDR3 is 17 amino acids long. The CDR3, as DNA: TGTGCCAGCAGCCCCGGACTAGCGGGAGGGCCAGGTTTTGAGCAGTTCTTC. As protein: CASSPGLAGGPGFEQFF.

This sequence joins TRBV5-1 and TRBJ2-1, with TRBD2 as a possible D gene (6 bases). The CDR3 runs 15 residues. Trimming pared 0 bases from V and 7 bases from J, leaving 14 bases between. Germline V CDR1 and CDR2: SGHRS, YFSETQ. Written as DNA, the CDR3 is TGCGCCAGCAGCTTGGGACTAGGAGTCGTGAATGAGCAGTTCTTC. The encoded protein is CASSLGLGVVNEQFF.

The gene calls are TRBV5-1 and TRBJ2-2, with TRBD2 matching over 13 bases. Germline assignment: CDR1 SGHRS and CDR2 YFSETQ. CDR3 length: 17 residues. V was clipped by 0 bases and J by 7 bases; unmatched bases: 6. The CDR3 DNA sequence: TGCGCCAGCAGCTTGGGGACTAGCGGGAGAAGAGGCGGGGAGCTGTTTTTT. Translation gives CASSLGTSGRRGGELFF.

This chain links TRBV6-5 with TRBJ1-4; D is ambiguous. The germline V and J ends were trimmed by 6 bases and 4 bases, with 12 bases remaining between them. The germline CDR1 and CDR2 sequences are MNHEY and SVGAGI. There are 14 residues in the CDR3. CDR3 sequence: CASREGSLNEKLFF. DNA of the CDR3: TGTGCCAGCAGGGAGGGCTCCCTTAATGAAAAACTGTTTTTT.

V is TRBV4-3 and J is TRBJ2-4; D may be TRBD2 (6 bases). The germline gives CDR1 LGHNA, CDR2 YSLEER. This CDR3 spans 14 amino acids. Trimming removed 8 bases from V and 2 bases from J, with 13 bases in between. In DNA, the CDR3 is TGCGCCAGCGCATCGGGGGTTTCCAAAAACATTCAGTACTTC. Protein product: CASASGVSKNIQYF.

The CDR3 reads CASSWGDEQFF. CDR3 nucleotides: TGTGCCAGCAGTTGGGGGGATGAGCAGTTCTTC. The V call is TRBV6-5, the J call TRBJ2-1; maybe TRBD2 (6 bases). Trimming shortened V by 4 bases and J by 8 bases, and 6 bases separated the two germline ends. The length of the CDR3 is 11 residues. Per the germline V gene, CDR1 is MNHEY and CDR2 is SVGAGI.

The V call is TRBV4-3, the J call TRBJ1-3, with 7 bases matching TRBD1. J was trimmed by 3 bases and V by 4 bases; bases with no gene match: 6. Germline CDR1 LGHNA, CDR2 YSLEER. The CDR3 length is 15 residues. The CDR3 nucleotides read TGCGCCAGCAGCCCCTCGACAGGGAGTGGAAACACCATATATTTT. It yields the protein CASSPSTGSGNTIYF.

This clone was counted between two and nine times. The chain couples TRBV28 to TRBJ2-1, with a weak D call TRBD1 (6 bases). The CDR3 contains 17 residues. CDR1 and CDR2 (germline): MDHEN, SYDVKM. Trimming cost V 4 bases and J 0 bases, with 16 bases left between them. CDR3 bases: TGTGCCAGCAGTTCCTTACAGACAGGTGTCTCCTACAATGAGCAGTTCTTC. Translating it yields CASSSLQTGVSYNEQFF.

The chain recombines TRBV15 with TRBJ1-1; 8 nucleotides match TRBD1. This CDR3 has 16 residues. Per germline, CDR1 LNHNV and CDR2 YYDKDF (reference sequence). Unmatched junction bases numbered 8, after V lost 0 bases and J lost 5 bases. CDR3 protein: CATSRDLNRGGTEAFF. For the CDR3, the DNA is TGTGCCACCAGCAGAGATCTCAACAGGGGGGGGACTGAAGCTTTCTTT.

The rearrangement links TRBV30 to TRBJ1-1; weak D call: TRBD1 (5 bases). V lost 1 base and J 1 base, leaving 10 bases between the germline ends. Germline loops: CDR1 GTSNPN, CDR2 SVGIG (reference sequence). This CDR3 region has 14 residues. The CDR3 region has the DNA TGTGCCTGGAGTGCGCGGGGGGGGAACACTGAAGCTTTCTTT. Translating gives CAWSARGGNTEAFF.

V usage is TRBV9 and J usage is TRBJ1-4, with D maybe TRBD1 (6 bases). Germline lookup yields CDR1 SGDLS and CDR2 YYNGEE. This CDR3 contains 19 residues. Trimming removed 0 bases from V and 7 bases from J, with 25 bases in between. The CDR3 nucleotides read TGTGCCAGCAGCGTAGGGGTAGGGGGAGCTGGTAAGGATCCTGAAAAACTGTTTTTT. Protein: CASSVGVGGAGKDPEKLFF.

Here the CDR3 DNA reads TGTGCCAGCAGTGATGTGTATGAAGCTTTCTTT. This gives the protein CASSDVYEAFF. V gene TRBV2 combines with J gene TRBJ1-1; no definite D call. The CDR3 is 11 amino acids. The V gene lost 3 bases and the J gene lost 7 bases, with 6 bases spanning the gap. CDR1 is SNHLY, CDR2 FYNNEI, per germline.

V gene TRBV7-2 combines with J gene TRBJ1-2; D perhaps matches TRBD1 (5 bases). Trimming removed 4 bases from V and 4 bases from J, with 10 bases in between. The CDR3 consists of 13 residues. Germline V gene sequence: CDR1 SGHTA, CDR2 FQGNSA. In DNA, the CDR3 is TGTGCCAGCAGCTACACGGGGGGCTATGGCTACACCTTC. It encodes CASSYTGGYGYTF.

The rearrangement uses TRBV19 and TRBJ2-7; 11 positions agree with TRBD2. V dropped 4 bases and J dropped 2; count of bases not matched to a gene: 4. The CDR3 is made up of 15 amino acids. Germline V gene data show CDR1 as LNHDA and CDR2 as SQIVND (reference sequence). CDR3 sequence (DNA): TGTGCCAGTAGTACAAGACTAGCGGGGCCCTACGAGCAGTACTTC. Protein product: CASSTRLAGPYEQYF.

The chain is built from TRBV5-6 and TRBJ2-1; 8 bases are a match to TRBD1. The ends lost 4 bases at V and 1 base at J; junction bases unmatched: 7. The CDR3 length is 16 residues. Germline-derived CDR1 and CDR2 are SGHDT and YYEEEE. CDR3 loop: CASSLLQGVSYNEQFF. The CDR3 DNA reads as TGTGCCAGCAGCCTCTTACAGGGGGTTTCCTACAATGAGCAGTTCTTC.

The J gene is TRBJ1-2, the V gene TRBV19; TRBD1 matches 11 bases. The CDR3 spans 14 residues. Germline values: CDR1 LNHDA, CDR2 SQIVND (reference sequence). Germline trimming cut 6 bases from V and 8 bases from J; bases unmatched to any gene: 8. The CDR3 nucleotides read TGTGCCAGTAGGACAGGACAGGGGGCGAGCGGCTACACCTTC. Its protein is CASRTGQGASGYTF. Supplemented by reference TRBV19 and TRBJ1-2, the full variable domain reads DGGITQSPKYLFRKEGQNVTLSCEQNLNHDAMYWYRQDPGQGLRLIYYSQIVNDFQKGDIAEGYSVSREKKESFPLTVTSAQKNPTAFYLCASRTGQGASGYTFGSGTRLTVV.

The chain uses TRBV7-8 and TRBJ1-1, with D possibly matching TRBD1 (5 bases). Germline CDR1 and CDR2: SGHVS and FQNEAQ. V lost 6 bases to trimming and J lost 1 base, with 9 bases between them. The length of the CDR3 is 13 residues. This chain's CDR3 is CASRQDRNTEAFF. The DNA of the CDR3 is TGTGCCAGCAGACAAGACAGGAACACTGAAGCTTTCTTT.

This clone was counted between two and nine times. The chain combines TRBV7-2 with TRBJ1-6; 8 nucleotides align to TRBD1. From germline, CDR1 is SGHTA and CDR2 FQGNSA. The CDR3 covers 16 residues. V lost 3 bases and J lost 7; bases outside the gene matches: 8. CDR3 in amino acids: CASSFMGTGVNSPLHF. CDR3 nucleotide sequence: TGTGCCAGCAGCTTTATGGGGACAGGCGTCAATTCACCCCTCCACTTT.

This clone has a handful of counts. The chain combines TRBV11-2 with TRBJ2-5; D is possibly TRBD1 (5 bases). Germline assignment: CDR1 SGHAT and CDR2 FQNNGV. Between the trimmed V and J ends, which lost 0 bases and 5 bases, there was a span of 16 bases. The CDR3 spans 16 residues. In DNA, the CDR3 is TGTGCCAGCAGCTTAGATCAAATTGCAGGGCGGGAGACCCAGTACTTC. It translates to CASSLDQIAGRETQYF.

The J gene is TRBJ1-5, the V gene TRBV6-6; 7 bases align to TRBD1. Germline lookup yields CDR1 MNHNY and CDR2 SVGAGI (reference sequence). V shed 4 bases, J shed 7 bases, and the junction held 7 bases outside the gene matches. The CDR3 is 14 amino acids. This CDR3 is CASSSRQGGQPQHF. In DNA, the CDR3 is TGTGCCAGCAGTTCAAGACAGGGAGGACAGCCCCAGCATTTT.

This sequence joins TRBV25-1 and TRBJ1-1; no clear D gene. Between the trimmed V and J ends, which lost 2 bases and 6 bases, there was a span of 4 bases. There are 11 residues in the CDR3. Germline V CDR1 and CDR2: MGHDK, SYGVNS. Here the CDR3 DNA reads TGTGCCAGCAGTGAACGGGCTGAAGCTTTCTTT. Its translation: CASSERAEAFF.

The sample holds one count of this clone. The chain has TRBV18 and TRBJ1-6; a possible D gene is TRBD1 (6 bases). Germline V lookup: CDR1 KGHSH, CDR2 LQKENI. V lost 3 bases and J 9 bases, leaving 21 bases between the germline ends. The length of the CDR3 is 17 residues. The CDR3 region is CASSPGTQHPRGSPLHF. The CDR3 nucleotides are TGTGCCAGCTCACCCGGGACACAACACCCCAGGGGTTCACCCCTCCACTTT.

This chain joins TRBV2 and TRBJ1-1; 8 bases align to TRBD1. Looked up from germline, CDR1 is SNHLY and CDR2 is FYNNEI. The CDR3 extends over 12 amino acids. The junction had 2 bases not matched to a gene; V was cut back by 11 bases and J by 0 bases. CDR3 nucleotides: TGTGCCGGACAGGGCATGAACACTGAAGCTTTCTTT. Translating it yields CAGQGMNTEAFF.

This clone has a single count. DNA of the CDR3: TGTGCCAGTAGTATTGAAGACAGGATTTGGACTGGAAACACCATATATTTT. Residues: CASSIEDRIWTGNTIYF. The J gene is TRBJ1-3, the V gene TRBV19, with D perhaps TRBD1 (6 bases). CDR3 size: 17 residues. Germline V CDR1 and CDR2: LNHDA, SQIVND (reference sequence). V gave up 3 bases and J gave up 2 bases, with 17 bases separating them.

As DNA, the CDR3 is TGTGCCAGCAGCTTCTCGACTAGCGGGGGCTCCTACGAGCAGTACTTC. This codes for CASSFSTSGGSYEQYF. V usage is TRBV7-8 and J usage is TRBJ2-7; 12 nucleotides align to TRBD2. V lost 3 bases to trimming and J lost 0 bases; unmatched junction nucleotides: 3. Germline V lookup: CDR1 SGHVS, CDR2 FQNEAQ. This CDR3 comprises 16 residues.

J is TRBJ2-5 and V is TRBV19, with 10 bases aligning to TRBD1. The CDR3 is 16 amino acids. The V segment lost 3 bases and the J segment 2 bases; nucleotides outside the gene matches: 6. Germline CDR1 reads LNHDA; CDR2 reads SQIVND (reference sequence). For the CDR3, the DNA is TGTGCCAGTAGTATCCAGGGGACAGGGGAACAAGAGACCCAGTACTTC. Translating it yields CASSIQGTGEQETQYF.

The chain uses TRBV7-8 and TRBJ2-7, with D unresolved. The CDR3 runs 12 residues. Germline V CDR1 and CDR2: SGHVS, FQNEAQ. With 4 bases removed from V and 2 bases from J, the gap between germline ends came to 6 bases. The CDR3 spells CASSSATYEQYF. The CDR3 nucleotides read TGTGCCAGCAGCTCCGCGACCTACGAGCAGTACTTC.

This clone was found once. This chain links TRBV7-3 with TRBJ2-3; D is uncertain. V gave up 4 bases and J gave up 0 bases, with 5 bases separating them. Germline V gives CDR1 SGHTA, CDR2 FQGTGA. This CDR3 is built from 13 residues. CDR3 sequence reads: CASSSQSTDTQYF. Written as DNA, the CDR3 is TGTGCCAGCAGCTCCCAAAGCACAGATACGCAGTATTTT.